One and the same sample provided the 29 T cell receptor beta chains below, sequenced in a study of T cell changes during pregnancy in multiple sclerosis. Libraries were prepared by immunoSEQ multiplex PCR; TCRdb keeps only in-frame clonotypes and omits some of them. The table lists 40,000 to 50,000 clones, 80% to 90% of them singletons, with roughly 1.2% in the top ten. The sequences come from CD4+ T cells from peripheral blood mononuclear cells, collected in the first trimester of pregnancy. These receptors came from a female donor with multiple sclerosis, enrolled in a pregnancy study.

The CDR3 loop reads CASSLGGPGDTQYF. CDR3 nucleotides: TGTGCCAGCAGCTTAGGTGGCCCAGGGGATACGCAGTATTTT. The chain employs TRBV7-9 and TRBJ2-3, with D possibly being TRBD1 (5 bases). Germline V CDR1 and CDR2: SEHNR, FQNEAQ (reference sequence). Trimming took off 1 base at V and 6 bases at J, with 11 bases between the two ends. The CDR3 consists of 14 residues.

The V call is TRBV7-9, the J call TRBJ2-1; TRBD2 matches at 11 bases. Unmatched junction bases numbered 22, after V lost 5 bases and J lost 10 bases. CDR3 length equals 19 residues. Germline V gives CDR1 SEHNR, CDR2 FQNEAQ (reference sequence). CDR3 region: CASSLKLPPLAGVFPEQFF. Written as DNA, the CDR3 is TGTGCCAGCAGCCTAAAACTTCCCCCACTAGCGGGAGTATTCCCCGAGCAGTTCTTC. The full variable domain, its missing parts supplied by reference TRBV7-9 and TRBJ2-1, is DTGVSQNPRHKITKRGQNVTFRCDPISEHNRLYWYRQTLGQGPEFLTYFQNEAQLEKSRLLSDRFSAERPKGSFSTLEIQRTEQGDSAMYLCASSLKLPPLAGVFPEQFFGPGTRLTVL.

The chain links TRBV7-2 to TRBJ1-2, with a tentative D call TRBD1 (5 bases). Germline V lookup: CDR1 SGHTA, CDR2 FQGNSA. The CDR3 contains 15 residues. V was cut by 1 base and J by 5 bases, with 14 bases left in between. The CDR3 nucleotides read TGTGCCAGCAGCTTAGAGTGGGAGGGACTATATGGCTACACCTTC. This gives the protein CASSLEWEGLYGYTF. Complete variable domain (other parts from reference TRBV7-2 and TRBJ1-2): GAGVSQSPSNKVTEKGKDVELRCDPISGHTALYWYRQSLGQGLEFLIYFQGNSAPDKSGLPSDRFSAERTGGSVSTLTIQRTQQEDSAVYLCASSLEWEGLYGYTFGSGTRLTVV.

This clone was seen a few times. V usage is TRBV5-4 and J usage is TRBJ2-5; 15 positions agree with TRBD2. The CDR3 loop spans 16 amino acids. After removal of 3 bases from V and 5 bases from J, the junction contained 5 bases not matched to a gene. Germline assignment: CDR1 SGHNT and CDR2 YYREEE (reference sequence). The CDR3 nucleotides are TGTGCCAGCAGCTCGGGACTAGCGGGAGGCGGGGAGACCCAGTACTTC. Encoded protein: CASSSGLAGGGETQYF.

V gene TRBV30 combines with J gene TRBJ1-3, with D possibly being TRBD1 (5 bases). V was pared by 8 bases and J by 4 bases, with 12 bases between. This CDR3 has 12 amino acids. Germline CDR1 is GTSNPN and CDR2 is SVGIG (reference sequence). The CDR3 sequence: CARGAGGNTIYF. DNA for the CDR3: TGTGCCCGCGGGGCAGGAGGAAACACCATATATTTT.

The count of this clone is one. V and J are TRBV5-1 and TRBJ1-5; D possibly corresponds to TRBD1 (5 bases). Per germline, CDR1 SGHRS and CDR2 YFSETQ. The CDR3 sequence is 17 residues long. With 0 bases removed from V and 0 bases from J, the gap between germline ends came to 13 bases. CDR3 sequence: CASSLAFSRDSNQPQHF. CDR3 DNA sequence: TGCGCCAGCAGCTTGGCCTTTTCCAGGGATAGCAATCAGCCCCAGCATTTT.

The chain carries TRBV10-3 and TRBJ2-7; tentatively, D is TRBD2 (5 bases). Trimming pared 0 bases from V and 5 bases from J, leaving 14 bases between. Germline-derived CDR1 and CDR2 are ENHRY and SYGVKD. The CDR3 length is 15 residues. CDR3 loop: CAISESSGVLNEQYF. The CDR3 DNA reads as TGTGCCATCAGTGAGTCGAGCGGAGTCCTGAACGAGCAGTACTTC.

This chain uses TRBV19 with TRBJ2-7; 9 bases match TRBD1. This CDR3 contains 13 residues. V dropped 6 bases and J dropped 2; count of bases not matched to a gene: 2. From germline, CDR1 is LNHDA and CDR2 SQIVND (reference sequence). The CDR3, as DNA: TGTGCCAGTAGGGGGACAGGGACCTACGAGCAGTACTTC. Its protein is CASRGTGTYEQYF.

In its sample, this clone was seen a few times. This same CDR3 is encoded by further DNA sequences in the sample. The chain joins TRBV9 to TRBJ1-4; the match to TRBD1 covers 8 bases. J lost 5 bases, V lost 3 bases, and 3 bases had no gene match. CDR3 length equals 14 residues. In germline, CDR1 is SGDLS, CDR2 YYNGEE. The CDR3 coding sequence is TGTGCCAGCAGCGCCCGGACAGGGAATGAAAAACTGTTTTTT. It specifies CASSARTGNEKLFF.

The V gene is TRBV11-2, the J gene TRBJ2-7; 10 bases match TRBD2. This CDR3 contains 16 residues. CDR1 and CDR2 (germline): SGHAT, FQNNGV. V shed 5 bases and J 4 bases; nucleotides not matched to a gene: 11. The CDR3 coding sequence is TGTGCCAGCAGCCGCCCTATCCTAGCGGGAGCTTACGAGCAGTACTTC. Encoded protein: CASSRPILAGAYEQYF. Filled out from reference TRBV11-2 and TRBJ2-7, the complete variable domain reads EAGVAQSPRYKIIEKRQSVAFWCNPISGHATLYWYQQILGQGPKLLIQFQNNGVVDDSQLPKDRFSAERLKGVDSTLKIQPAKLEDSAVYLCASSRPILAGAYEQYFGPGTRLTVT.

The gene calls are TRBV4-3 and TRBJ2-7, with TRBD2 matching over 12 bases. The CDR3 is 14 amino acids. Germline assignment: CDR1 LGHNA and CDR2 YSLEER. J was trimmed by 7 bases and V by 4 bases; bases with no gene match: 5. In DNA form, the CDR3 reads TGCGCCAGCAGCCCAGTACTAGCGGGAGGTGAGCAGTACTTC. Translating it yields CASSPVLAGGEQYF.

The chain has TRBV5-1 and TRBJ2-3, with D perhaps TRBD1 (6 bases). Germline CDR1 reads SGHRS; CDR2 reads YFSETQ. The V end lost 0 bases, the J end lost 0 bases, and 8 bases lay between the germline ends. The CDR3 is 15 residues long. For the CDR3, the DNA is TGCGCCAGCAGCTTGGCAGGGGCAAGCACAGATACGCAGTATTTT. Encoded protein: CASSLAGASTDTQYF.

J is TRBJ2-1 and V is TRBV4-1; 7 positions agree with TRBD1. Germline trimming cut 3 bases from V and 0 bases from J; bases unmatched to any gene: 2. CDR3 length equals 15 residues. Germline CDR1 and CDR2: MGHRA and YSYEKL. CDR3 sequence: CASSQGTDSYNEQFF. The CDR3 nucleotides read TGCGCCAGCAGCCAGGGGACAGACTCCTACAATGAGCAGTTCTTC.

This chain links TRBV19 with TRBJ1-5, with 9 positions matching TRBD1. This CDR3 is 14 amino acids long. The germline V gene has CDR1 LNHDA and CDR2 SQIVND (reference sequence). With 5 bases clipped from V and 6 bases from J, the junction kept 5 bases outside the gene matches. The CDR3 protein is CASSETGGGQPQHF. CDR3 DNA sequence: TGTGCCAGTAGTGAGACAGGGGGGGGTCAGCCCCAGCATTTT.

This sequence joins TRBV14 and TRBJ1-2; 11 nucleotides align to TRBD1. The CDR3 runs to 15 residues. V shed 4 bases, J shed 2 bases, and the junction held 3 bases outside the gene matches. Looked up from germline, CDR1 is SGHDN and CDR2 is FVKESK. The CDR3: CASSPWTGGNYGYTF. In DNA form, the CDR3 reads TGTGCCAGCAGCCCTTGGACAGGGGGCAACTATGGCTACACCTTC.

The chain employs TRBV7-9 and TRBJ1-4; D possibly corresponds to TRBD1 (5 bases). The V gene's germline CDR1 is SEHNR and CDR2 FQNEAQ (reference sequence). The V gene lost 1 base and the J gene lost 7 bases, with 10 bases spanning the gap. The CDR3 is made up of 14 amino acids. The CDR3 loop reads CASSLDGGSEKLFF. Written as DNA, the CDR3 is TGTGCCAGCAGCTTAGACGGGGGAAGTGAAAAACTGTTTTTT.

This clone was counted between two and nine times. This chain uses TRBV28 with TRBJ2-3, with D possibly TRBD1 on 6 matching bases. Per germline, CDR1 MDHEN and CDR2 SYDVKM. This CDR3 has 12 amino acids. The V gene lost 7 bases and the J gene lost 1 base, with 6 bases spanning the gap. The chain's CDR3 is CASNRGTDTQYF. Written as DNA, the CDR3 is TGTGCCAGCAACAGGGGCACAGATACGCAGTATTTT.

The V gene is TRBV2, the J gene TRBJ2-3; the D gene is possibly TRBD1 (5 bases). The CDR3 totals 14 residues. The V and J ends lost 2 bases and 6 bases respectively, with 12 bases between them. Germline loops: CDR1 SNHLY, CDR2 FYNNEI. CDR3 nucleotides: TGTGCCAGCAGTGAACAGGGTAGGGGCGATACGCAGTATTTT. Its protein is CASSEQGRGDTQYF. Looking up the rest from reference TRBV2 and TRBJ2-3 gives the full variable domain: EPEVTQTPSHQVTQMGQEVILRCVPISNHLYFYWYRQILGQKVEFLVSFYNNEISEKSEIFDDQFSVERPDGSNFTLKIRSTKLEDSAMYFCASSEQGRGDTQYFGPGTRLTVL.

The rearrangement links TRBV14 to TRBJ2-2; 9 bases are shared with TRBD1. Germline CDR1 reads SGHDN; CDR2 reads FVKESK. With 9 bases clipped from V and 7 bases from J, the junction kept 12 bases outside the gene matches. This CDR3 is built from 15 residues. CDR3 DNA sequence: TGTGCCAGTTCGTCATGGGACAGGGAAATCGGGGAGCTGTTTTTT. Protein: CASSSWDREIGELFF.

The V gene is TRBV5-1, the J gene TRBJ2-3; 10 bases align to TRBD2. The V gene end was trimmed by 4 bases and the J gene end by 3 bases; junction bases not matched to a gene: 5. There are 15 residues in the CDR3. Germline V gene lookup returns CDR1 SGHRS and CDR2 YFSETQ. The CDR3 nucleotides read TGCGCCAGCAGCCCTAGCGGGAGTGGGACAGATACGCAGTATTTT. Amino acid sequence: CASSPSGSGTDTQYF.

The CDR3, as DNA: TGTGCCAGCTCACCAGGGGACATCTCTGAAGCTTTCTTT. It encodes CASSPGDISEAFF. V usage is TRBV18 and J usage is TRBJ1-1, with D possibly being TRBD1 (6 bases). The CDR3 covers 13 residues. Germline-derived CDR1 and CDR2 are KGHSH and LQKENI. Trimming left V 2 bases short and J 6 bases short, with 10 bases between.

This clone occurred once. This chain joins TRBV4-2 and TRBJ2-1, with no clear D. Germline CDR1 and CDR2: LGHNA and YNFKEQ. The length of the CDR3 is 12 residues. Trimming took off 7 bases at V and 8 bases at J, with 12 bases between the two ends. The CDR3 region has the DNA TGTGCCAGCAACCTCCCCGGAGATGAGCAGTTCTTC. Translating it yields CASNLPGDEQFF.

The chain links TRBV6-5 to TRBJ1-2; no clear D gene. The CDR3 has 15 amino acids. The V and J ends lost 5 bases and 5 bases respectively, with 18 bases between them. Germline values: CDR1 MNHEY, CDR2 SVGAGI. CDR3: CASSQSIPTGYGYTF. DNA for the CDR3: TGTGCCAGCAGTCAATCAATACCGACGGGTTATGGCTACACCTTC.

This chain joins TRBV11-3 and TRBJ2-7; D ambiguous. The V and J ends lost 5 bases and 5 bases respectively, with 16 bases between them. The CDR3 is 14 residues long. Per the germline V gene, CDR1 is SGHNT and CDR2 is YENEEA. The chain's CDR3 is CASSRSRFTHEQYF. The CDR3 region has the DNA TGTGCCAGCAGCCGAAGCAGGTTTACCCACGAGCAGTACTTC.

V gene TRBV9 combines with J gene TRBJ2-1, with 7 bases aligning to TRBD1. The CDR3 has 12 residues. V shed 3 bases and J 12 bases; nucleotides not matched to a gene: 6. In germline, CDR1 is SGDLS, CDR2 YYNGEE. CDR3 residues: CASSAQTGPQFF. CDR3 bases: TGTGCCAGCAGCGCCCAGACAGGGCCGCAGTTCTTC.

The chain employs TRBV4-3 and TRBJ1-1; D is unclear. CDR1 and CDR2 from the germline V gene are LGHNA and YSLEER. This CDR3 is 15 amino acids long. V lost 1 base and J 1 base, leaving 10 bases between the germline ends. The CDR3 here is CASSQADWGNTEAFF. The CDR3 DNA is TGCGCCAGCAGCCAAGCGGACTGGGGGAACACTGAAGCTTTCTTT.

This rearrangement joins TRBV27 to TRBJ2-3; 7 bases match TRBD2. Looked up from germline, CDR1 is MNHEY and CDR2 is SMNVEV (reference sequence). The CDR3 is 15 amino acids. With V trimmed by 3 bases and J by 4 bases, 7 bases remained unmatched. CDR3 amino acids: CASSFWAGEADTQYF. The CDR3 nucleotides are TGTGCCAGCAGTTTTTGGGCGGGGGAGGCAGATACGCAGTATTTT.

V gene TRBV5-1 combines with J gene TRBJ1-5; a weak D match, TRBD1 (5 bases). The V end was cut by 1 base, the J end by 2 bases, with 10 bases between. CDR1 SGHRS and CDR2 YFSETQ come from the germline V gene. This CDR3 has 15 amino acids. CDR3 in amino acids: CASSLQGYGNQPQHF. DNA for the CDR3: TGCGCCAGCAGCTTGCAGGGATACGGCAATCAGCCCCAGCATTTT.

In DNA form, the CDR3 reads TGTGCCAGCAGTTTAGCCGGGACAGGGGGCACTGAAGCTTTCTTT. It specifies CASSLAGTGGTEAFF. The chain employs TRBV28 and TRBJ1-1; 11 positions match TRBD1. This CDR3 is 15 amino acids long. Trimming took 2 bases from V and 4 from J; bases not matched to a gene: 3. CDR1 MDHEN and CDR2 SYDVKM come from the germline V gene.